This T cell receptor beta chain was observed in a study of regulatory T cells in long-lasting Graves disease. CDR3 regions were amplified by Arm-PCR using iRepertoire HTBI primers to build TCR beta libraries. In the original processing: Across all samples, under 65 TRBV segments and 15 or so TRBJ segments were identified. TCRdb reprocessed the multiplex PCR reads with MiXCR, giving one entry per CDR3 protein. None of the V and J calls come from the authors' own analysis; TCRdb made them. The sample holds about 520,000 distinct CDR3 sequences; about 12% are singletons and the top ten take over 7%. This clonotype occurred many times. Its antigen is unknown. The time point was: newly diagnosed GD, antithyroid drugs for less than 3 months. PBMC-extracted RNA yielded the TCR library. The V gene's germline CDR1 is ENHRY and CDR2 SYGVKD. V was trimmed by 3 bases and J by 0 bases, leaving 11 bases between them. CDR3 length: 15 residues.

Study-level results: Owing to a sample size that was small, accuracy may have been reduced. Newly diagnosed disease favored TRBV20-1 and TRBJ2-1 over persistent disease.

These records were also assigned to another study, of T cells in Graves' hyperthyroidism and ophthalmopathy. That report notes: A model using 13 V-J features told ophthalmopathy apart from stable hyperthyroidism.

The chain joins TRBV10-3 to TRBJ1-2; D unclear. Sequencing was performed on peripheral blood mononuclear cells (PBMCs), taken at new diagnosis, from a patient treated with antithyroid drugs. This receptor was obtained from a young woman with Graves disease. The CDR3 sequence is CAISDRPGTNYGYTF. The CDR3 nucleotides are TGTGCCATCAGTGACCGTCCAGGAACTAACTATGGCTACACCTTC.